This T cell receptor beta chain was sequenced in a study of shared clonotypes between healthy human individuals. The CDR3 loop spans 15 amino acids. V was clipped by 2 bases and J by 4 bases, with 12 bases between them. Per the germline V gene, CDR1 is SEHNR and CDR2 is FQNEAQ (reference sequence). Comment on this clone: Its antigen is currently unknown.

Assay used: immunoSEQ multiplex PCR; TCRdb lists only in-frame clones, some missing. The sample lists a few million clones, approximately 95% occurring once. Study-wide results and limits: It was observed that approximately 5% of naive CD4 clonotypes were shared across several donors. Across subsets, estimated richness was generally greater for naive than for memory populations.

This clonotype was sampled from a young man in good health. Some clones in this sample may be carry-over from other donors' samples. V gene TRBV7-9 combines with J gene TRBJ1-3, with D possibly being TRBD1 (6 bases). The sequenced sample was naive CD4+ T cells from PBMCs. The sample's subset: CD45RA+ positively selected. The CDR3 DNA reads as TGTGCCAGCAGCTTACGGGGGGCGAGAGGAAACACCATATATTTT. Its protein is CASSLRGARGNTIYF.